This T cell receptor (beta chain) is from a study of control samples from healthy donors and cancer patients. This CDR3 has 15 residues. Per the germline V gene, CDR1 is SGHTA and CDR2 is FQGNSA. V shed 3 bases, J shed 7 bases, and the junction held 7 bases outside the gene matches. The table came from immunoSEQ multiplex PCR; TCRdb's copy has only in-frame clones and leaves some out. Of roughly 370,000 clones in the sample, 80% to 95% were seen once. The chain combines TRBV7-2 with TRBJ2-1; 9 nucleotides match TRBD2. The receptor was isolated from a middle-aged man with head and neck cancer. The sample was PBMCs. CDR3 sequence reads: CASSFGGGARNEQFF. For the CDR3, the DNA is TGTGCCAGCAGCTTTGGCGGGGGGGCGCGTAATGAGCAGTTCTTC.